In its sample, the clone carrying this T cell receptor beta chain was seen once. Its matching antigen is unknown. This sample was taken from a study of cytomegalovirus exposure and HLA in healthy donors. Study conclusions and caveats: Prior analysis indicated that the majority of TCR beta V segments exhibited productivity approximately 87% or approximately 30% of the time. It was taken for granted in presence/absence analyses that sequencing depth across donors was roughly uniform. In a later analysis, an Asian-associated ancestry cluster reportedly showed fewer N-insertions than the approximately 660-donor mean.

The CDR3 loop spans 15 amino acids. CDR1 MDHEN and CDR2 SYDVKM come from the germline V gene. Trimming removed 2 bases at V and 2 bases at J, with 12 bases between. Primers: 60 Vbeta forward and 13 Jbeta reverse. The method was immunoSEQ multiplex PCR; TCRdb's version includes in-frame clones alone and lacks a portion of them. Here the sample spans almost 95,000 clones, roughly 69% being singletons. The V call is TRBV28, the J call TRBJ2-5, with D perhaps TRBD1 (5 bases). Sequenced material: PBMCs. The TCR sequence derives from a man aged 50 or older in good health and CMV-seronegative. CDR3 nucleotide sequence: TGTGCCAGCAGTTTACATCGACAGATACAAGAGACCCAGTACTTC. It is translated as CASSLHRQIQETQYF.